This T cell receptor beta chain emerged from a study of T cells expressing NK-cell markers (dated by TCRdb to 2019 to 2021). With regard to the full study: TCR beta-chain repertoires were profiled in sorted CD3+CD56+NKG2C+, CD3+CD56+NKG2C- and CD3+CD56-NKG2C+ T-cell subsets from about 8 donors. Of the eight sequenced donors, seven were found to be HCMV-seropositive and one was found to be HCMV-seronegative. Randomly selected healthy volunteers, three men and five women, were used as the eight sequenced donors. Libraries were sequenced as 2 x 150 bp reads on Illumina HiSeq 2000/2500, MiSeq or NextSeq.

CDR1 SGHRS and CDR2 YFSETQ were looked up in the germline V gene. Reading from cysteine to phenylalanine, the CDR3 counts 14 amino acids. DNA was not recorded. HCMV serostatus was determined by detecting HCMV-specific IgG in serum with a commercial ELISA kit. Peripheral blood mononuclear cells were isolated from blood by Ficoll density gradient centrifugation. With regard to this clonotype: Its binding antigen is unknown.

The investigation overall reported the following: Those dominant clonotypes were again the most abundant among CD3+CD56-NKG2C+ cells in a handful of donors, at roughly 25-60.1%. Whether the expanded NKG2C-expressing T cell clones were specific for HCMV antigens was left unclear. For roughly six donors, the dominant CD3+CD56+NKG2C+ clonotypes were among the top 10 CD8+ clonotypes and accounted for about 1.0-7.5% of CD8+ T cells.

TCRdb names Illumina HiSeq 2000 as the instrument used. TCR beta cDNA libraries were made by 5'RACE template switching that added a universal primer site and unique molecular identifiers. cDNA synthesis was primed from the TCR beta constant segment and was followed by two successive PCR amplification steps. As for the authors' bioinformatics: MIGEC was used to demultiplex reads and group the reads by UMI, and MiTCR was used to assemble and quantify clonotypes. To exclude erroneous sequences, any TCR cDNA sequence not supported by at least two reads was discarded. The tcR package was used for downstream repertoire analysis, and clonotypes were matched across fractions by CDR3 nucleotide sequence plus V segment. VDJmatch was used to annotate antigen specificity against VDJdb, with one amino acid substitution allowed in CDR3. TCRdb reprocessed the reads, reporting each CDR3 protein sequence once and no DNA. The V and J calls were determined by TCRdb, not by the authors. This sample's clone table shows a few hundred thousand distinct CDR3 sequences. The ten largest account for approximately 3.6% of the sample.

The V and J genes are TRBV5-1 and TRBJ1-6; the D call from TCRdb, TRBD1, cannot be confirmed without DNA. This TCR derives from a man between 18 and 35 years old in good health. Donor details come from another sample of the same person, matched by shared clones. Sequenced input: blood T cells: a sorted CD56 or NKG2C T cell subset, CD4+ or CD8+ T cells, or bulk PBMC T cells (not recorded which). Here the CDR3 is given as CASRTSQGDSPLHF. Full variable domain (CDR3 extended with the reference TRBV5-1 and TRBJ1-6 proteins): KAGVTQTPRYLIKTRGQQVTLSCSPISGHRSVSWYQQTPGQGLQFLFEYFSETQRNKGNFPGRFSGRQFSNSRSEMNVSTLELGDSALYLCASRTSQGDSPLHFGNGTRLTVT.